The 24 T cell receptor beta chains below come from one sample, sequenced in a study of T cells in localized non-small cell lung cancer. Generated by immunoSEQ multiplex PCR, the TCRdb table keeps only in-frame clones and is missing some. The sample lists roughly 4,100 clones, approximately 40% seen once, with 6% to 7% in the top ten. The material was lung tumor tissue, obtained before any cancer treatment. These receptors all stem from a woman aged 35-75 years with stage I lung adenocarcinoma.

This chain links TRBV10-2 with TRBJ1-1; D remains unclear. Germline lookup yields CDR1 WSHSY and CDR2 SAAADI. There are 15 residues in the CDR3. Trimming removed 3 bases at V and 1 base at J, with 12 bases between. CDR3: CASSDRTSGNTEAFF. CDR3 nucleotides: TGCGCCAGCAGTGATCGGACCAGCGGGAACACTGAAGCTTTCTTT.

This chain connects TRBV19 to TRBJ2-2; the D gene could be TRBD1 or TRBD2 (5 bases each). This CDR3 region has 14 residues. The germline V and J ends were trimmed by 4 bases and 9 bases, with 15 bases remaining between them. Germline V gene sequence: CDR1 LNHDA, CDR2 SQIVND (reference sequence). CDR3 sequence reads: CASSTRGRLRELFF. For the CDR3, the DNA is TGTGCCAGTAGTACCCGGGGCCGACTCAGGGAGCTGTTTTTT.

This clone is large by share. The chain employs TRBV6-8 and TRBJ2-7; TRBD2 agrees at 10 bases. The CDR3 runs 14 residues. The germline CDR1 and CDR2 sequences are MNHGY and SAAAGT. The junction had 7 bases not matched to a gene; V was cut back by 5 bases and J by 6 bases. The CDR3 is CASSGLAASAEQYF. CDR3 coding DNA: TGTGCCAGCAGTGGACTAGCGGCCTCAGCCGAGCAGTACTTC.

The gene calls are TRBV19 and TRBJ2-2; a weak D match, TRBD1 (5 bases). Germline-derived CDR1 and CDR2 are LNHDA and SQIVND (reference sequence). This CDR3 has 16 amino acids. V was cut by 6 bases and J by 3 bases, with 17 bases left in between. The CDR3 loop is CASRVMGRGDTGELFF. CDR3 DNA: TGTGCCAGTAGGGTAATGGGGCGTGGAGACACCGGGGAGCTGTTTTTT. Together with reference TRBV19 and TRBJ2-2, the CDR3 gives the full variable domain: DGGITQSPKYLFRKEGQNVTLSCEQNLNHDAMYWYRQDPGQGLRLIYYSQIVNDFQKGDIAEGYSVSREKKESFPLTVTSAQKNPTAFYLCASRVMGRGDTGELFFGEGSRLTVL.

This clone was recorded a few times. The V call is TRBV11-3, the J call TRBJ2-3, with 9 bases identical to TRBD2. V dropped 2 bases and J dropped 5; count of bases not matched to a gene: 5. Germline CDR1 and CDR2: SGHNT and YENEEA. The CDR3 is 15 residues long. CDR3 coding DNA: TGTGCCAGCAGCTTATTTAGCGGGAGTGGAGATACGCAGTATTTT. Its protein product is CASSLFSGSGDTQYF.

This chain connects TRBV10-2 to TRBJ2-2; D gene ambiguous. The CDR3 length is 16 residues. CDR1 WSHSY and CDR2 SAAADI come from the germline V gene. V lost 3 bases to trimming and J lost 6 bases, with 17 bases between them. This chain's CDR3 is CASSDWPSIRPGELFF. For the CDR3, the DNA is TGCGCCAGCAGTGATTGGCCTAGTATTCGTCCCGGGGAGCTGTTTTTT.

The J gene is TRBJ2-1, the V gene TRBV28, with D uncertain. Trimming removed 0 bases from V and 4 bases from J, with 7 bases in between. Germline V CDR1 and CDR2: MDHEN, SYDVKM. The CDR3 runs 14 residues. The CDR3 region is CASSLWQAYNEQFF. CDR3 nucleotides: TGTGCCAGCAGTTTATGGCAGGCGTACAATGAGCAGTTCTTC. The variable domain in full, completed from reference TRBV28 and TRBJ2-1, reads DVKVTQSSRYLVKRTGEKVFLECVQDMDHENMFWYRQDPGLGLRLIYFSYDVKMKEKGDIPEGYSVSREKKERFSLILESASTNQTSMYLCASSLWQAYNEQFFGPGTRLTVL.

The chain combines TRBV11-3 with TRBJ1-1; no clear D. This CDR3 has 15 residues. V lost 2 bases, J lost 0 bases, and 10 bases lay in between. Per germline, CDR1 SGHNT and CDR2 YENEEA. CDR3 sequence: CASSLSAALNTEAFF. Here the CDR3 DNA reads TGTGCCAGCAGCTTATCGGCAGCCCTGAACACTGAAGCTTTCTTT.

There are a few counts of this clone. The CDR3 sequence: CASSVSSGTYNEQFF. CDR3 nucleotide sequence: TGTGCCAGCAGCGTTTCTAGCGGGACGTACAATGAGCAGTTCTTC. The V and J genes are TRBV9 and TRBJ2-1; 9 bases match TRBD2. In germline, CDR1 is SGDLS, CDR2 YYNGEE. V lost 2 bases to trimming and J lost 4 bases; unmatched junction nucleotides: 4. The CDR3 loop spans 15 amino acids.

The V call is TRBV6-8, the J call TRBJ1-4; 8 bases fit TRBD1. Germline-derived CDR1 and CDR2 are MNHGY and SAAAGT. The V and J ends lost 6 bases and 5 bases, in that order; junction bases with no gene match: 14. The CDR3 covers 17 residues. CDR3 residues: CASSRRTGTAGNEKLFF. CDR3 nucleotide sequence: TGTGCCAGCAGCCGCCGGACAGGGACCGCAGGAAATGAAAAACTGTTTTTT.

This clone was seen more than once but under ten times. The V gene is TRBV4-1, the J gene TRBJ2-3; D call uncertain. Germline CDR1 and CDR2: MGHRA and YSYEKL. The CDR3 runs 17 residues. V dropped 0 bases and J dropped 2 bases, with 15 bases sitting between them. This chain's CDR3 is CASSQDRTRLNTDTQYF. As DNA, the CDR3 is TGCGCCAGCAGCCAAGATAGAACACGGCTGAACACAGATACGCAGTATTTT.

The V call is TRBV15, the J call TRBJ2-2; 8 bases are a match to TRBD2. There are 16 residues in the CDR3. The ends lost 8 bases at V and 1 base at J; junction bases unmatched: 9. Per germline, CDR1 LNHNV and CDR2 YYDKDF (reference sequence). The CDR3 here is CATGYVAGMNTGELFF. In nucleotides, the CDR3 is TGTGCCACCGGCTATGTAGCGGGGATGAACACCGGGGAGCTGTTTTTT.

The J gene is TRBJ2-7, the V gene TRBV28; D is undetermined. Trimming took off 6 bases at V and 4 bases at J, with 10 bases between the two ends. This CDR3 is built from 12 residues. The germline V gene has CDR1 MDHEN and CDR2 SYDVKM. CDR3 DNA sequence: TGTGCCAGCAGCCGACAAGTTTACGAGCAGTACTTC. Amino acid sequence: CASSRQVYEQYF.

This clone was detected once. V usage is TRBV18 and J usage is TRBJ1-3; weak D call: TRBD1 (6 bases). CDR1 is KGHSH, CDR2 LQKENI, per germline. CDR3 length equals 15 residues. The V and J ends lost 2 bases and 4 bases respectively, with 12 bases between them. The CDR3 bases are TGTGCCAGCTCACCATCAACAGGGACAGGAAACACCATATATTTT. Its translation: CASSPSTGTGNTIYF.

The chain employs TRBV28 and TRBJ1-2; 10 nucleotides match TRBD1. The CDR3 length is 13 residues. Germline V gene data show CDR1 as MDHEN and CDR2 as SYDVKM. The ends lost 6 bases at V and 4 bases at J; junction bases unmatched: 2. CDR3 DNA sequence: TGTGCCAGCAGGACAGGGGGCGTCTATGGCTACACCTTC. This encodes CASRTGGVYGYTF.

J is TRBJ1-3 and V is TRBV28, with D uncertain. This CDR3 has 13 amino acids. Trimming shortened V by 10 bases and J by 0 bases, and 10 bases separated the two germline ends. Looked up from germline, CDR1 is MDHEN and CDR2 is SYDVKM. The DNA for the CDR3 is TGTGCCACCCAGGATCTCTCTGGAAACACCATATATTTT. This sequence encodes CATQDLSGNTIYF.

The DNA of the CDR3 is TGCAGCGCGGAAACAGGGGTTCTTGGCTACACCTTC. This codes for CSAETGVLGYTF. This chain joins TRBV29-1 and TRBJ1-2; 7 bases line up with TRBD1. V trimming: 7 bases; J trimming: 7 bases; junction bases outside the gene matches: 9. Germline CDR1 reads SQVTM; CDR2 reads ANQGSEA. The CDR3 spans 12 residues.

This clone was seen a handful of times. The CDR3 DNA reads as TGTGCCAGCAGTTACCTAGCGGCATACGAGCAGTACTTC. Translated: CASSYLAAYEQYF. V usage is TRBV6-8 and J usage is TRBJ2-7; 7 positions agree with TRBD2. The CDR3 has 13 amino acids. The V segment lost 2 bases and the J segment 4 bases; nucleotides outside the gene matches: 2. Germline CDR1 and CDR2: MNHGY and SAAAGT.

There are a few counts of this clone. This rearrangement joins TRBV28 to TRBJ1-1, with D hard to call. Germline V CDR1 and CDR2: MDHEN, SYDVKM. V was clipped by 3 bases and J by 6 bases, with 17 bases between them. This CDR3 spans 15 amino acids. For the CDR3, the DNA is TGTGCCAGCAGTTTCGAACAGAAGGAGGTGGCTGAAGCTTTCTTT. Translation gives CASSFEQKEVAEAFF.

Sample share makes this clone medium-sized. CDR3: CASSLGLADNEQFF. The CDR3 bases are TGTGCCAGCAGCTTAGGACTAGCGGACAATGAGCAGTTCTTC. The rearrangement joins TRBV11-3 to TRBJ2-1, with TRBD2 identical over 9 bases. J gave up 5 bases and V 1 base, and 0 bases lay outside the gene matches. In germline, CDR1 is SGHNT, CDR2 YENEEA. This CDR3 has 14 amino acids.

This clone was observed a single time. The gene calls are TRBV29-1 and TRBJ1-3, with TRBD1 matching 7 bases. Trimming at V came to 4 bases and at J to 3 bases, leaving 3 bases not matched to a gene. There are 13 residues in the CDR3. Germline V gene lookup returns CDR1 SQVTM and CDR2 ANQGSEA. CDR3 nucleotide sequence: TGCAGCGTTGGACAGGGTAATGGAAACACCATATATTTT. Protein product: CSVGQGNGNTIYF. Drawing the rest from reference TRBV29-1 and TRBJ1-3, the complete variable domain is SAVISQKPSRDICQRGTSLTIQCQVDSQVTMMFWYRQQPGQSLTLIATANQGSEATYESGFVIDKFPISRPNLTFSTLTVSNMSPEDSSIYLCSVGQGNGNTIYFGEGSWLTVV.

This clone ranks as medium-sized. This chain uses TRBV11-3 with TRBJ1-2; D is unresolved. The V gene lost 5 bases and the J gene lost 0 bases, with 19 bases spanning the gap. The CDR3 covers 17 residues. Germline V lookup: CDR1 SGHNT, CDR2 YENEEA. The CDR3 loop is CASSLPGLAETNYGYTF. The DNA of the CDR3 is TGTGCCAGCAGCCTACCTGGGTTGGCAGAGACTAACTATGGCTACACCTTC.

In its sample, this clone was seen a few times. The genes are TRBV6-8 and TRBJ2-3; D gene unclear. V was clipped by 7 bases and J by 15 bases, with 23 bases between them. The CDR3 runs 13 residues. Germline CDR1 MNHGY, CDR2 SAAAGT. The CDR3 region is CASTLEAAPRFYF. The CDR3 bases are TGTGCCAGCACCCTTGAGGCGGCCCCGAGGTTCTATTTT.

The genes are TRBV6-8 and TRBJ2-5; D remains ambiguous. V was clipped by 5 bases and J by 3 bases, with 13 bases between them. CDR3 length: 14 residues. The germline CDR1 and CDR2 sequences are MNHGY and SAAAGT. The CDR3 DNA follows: TGTGCCAGCAGTGTCGGAGCAGGTAAAGAGACCCAGTACTTC. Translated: CASSVGAGKETQYF.